What follows are 6 T cell receptor beta chains derived from one specimen sequenced in a study of human T cells and chemical hapten exposure. MiXCR, run by TCRdb on the RACE reads, gives a single entry per CDR3 protein. This sample carries tens of thousands of distinct CDR3 sequences, around 30% of them seen once, and the ten largest clones take about 8.1%. The time point was: patch test 1, 2 weeks after DPC sensitization. Treatment denoted: therapeutic diphenylcyclopropenone sensitization with weekly scalp DPC. The source material was whole blood, sampled in connection with sensitization to the hapten diphenylcyclopropenone (DPC). These TCRs come from a man in his forties or fifties with alopecia areata. Some clones in this sample may be carry-over from other donors' samples.

The chain is built from TRBV9 and TRBJ1-1; D gene ambiguous. This CDR3 region has 15 residues. The V end lost 5 bases, the J end lost 4 bases, and 18 bases lay between the germline ends. Germline values: CDR1 SGDLS, CDR2 YYNGEE. The DNA for the CDR3 is TGTGCCAGCAGTGTCTCCCCTACGTCGGTCACTGAAGCTTTCTTT. It is translated as CASSVSPTSVTEAFF. Using reference TRBV9 and TRBJ1-1 for the parts outside the CDR3, the full variable domain is DSGVTQTPKHLITATGQRVTLRCSPRSGDLSVYWYQQSLDQGLQFLIQYYNGEERAKGNILERFSAQQFPDLHSELNLSSLELGDSALYFCASSVSPTSVTEAFFGQGTRLTVV.

There are a few counts of this clonotype. The CDR3 DNA reads as TGTGCCAGCAGACCCCGGACAGGGGGCTCTTCAGCTACGCAGTATTTT. It translates to CASRPRTGGSSATQYF. This chain links TRBV6-1 with TRBJ2-3; 11 nucleotides agree with TRBD1. CDR1 is MNHNS and CDR2 is SASEGT in the germline V gene. The V segment lost 6 bases and the J segment 8 bases; nucleotides outside the gene matches: 13. CDR3 length: 16 amino acids.

The J gene is TRBJ2-3, the V gene TRBV28; 10 nucleotides line up with TRBD1. The CDR3 totals 16 residues. V lost 5 bases and J lost 2; bases outside the gene matches: 7. Germline loops: CDR1 MDHEN, CDR2 SYDVKM. CDR3 DNA sequence: TGTGCCAGCAGTCCGACAGGGGGCGCCGACACAGATACGCAGTATTTT. Residues: CASSPTGGADTDTQYF. Variable domain in full (rest from reference TRBV28 and TRBJ2-3): DVKVTQSSRYLVKRTGEKVFLECVQDMDHENMFWYRQDPGLGLRLIYFSYDVKMKEKGDIPEGYSVSREKKERFSLILESASTNQTSMYLCASSPTGGADTDTQYFGPGTRLTVL.

The chain uses TRBV11-2 and TRBJ2-1; D is tentatively TRBD1 or TRBD2 (5 bases each). Germline loops: CDR1 SGHAT, CDR2 FQNNGV. The CDR3 has 16 amino acids. Trimming removed 5 bases at V and 0 bases at J, with 14 bases between. CDR3 in DNA: TGTGCCAGCAGCATCCGGGACGCAAGCTCCTACAATGAGCAGTTCTTC. This translates into CASSIRDASSYNEQFF. Complete variable domain (other parts from reference TRBV11-2 and TRBJ2-1): EAGVAQSPRYKIIEKRQSVAFWCNPISGHATLYWYQQILGQGPKLLIQFQNNGVVDDSQLPKDRFSAERLKGVDSTLKIQPAKLEDSAVYLCASSIRDASSYNEQFFGPGTRLTVL.

V and J are TRBV6-5 and TRBJ2-4, with a possible D match to TRBD2 (6 bases). Trimming left V 6 bases short and J 5 bases short, with 17 bases between. Germline-derived CDR1 and CDR2 are MNHEY and SVGAGI. The CDR3 has 15 residues. The CDR3 nucleotides are TGTGCCAGCAGGGAGATTCGGTGGAGGGAAAACATTCAGTACTTC. Translating gives CASREIRWRENIQYF.

V is TRBV28 and J is TRBJ2-7; 12 bases map to TRBD2. Trimming took 6 bases from V and 0 from J; bases not matched to a gene: 9. CDR3 length: 17 amino acids. Germline V CDR1 and CDR2: MDHEN, SYDVKM. The CDR3 DNA reads TGTGCCAGCAGCCATGGGACTAGCGGGCCACTCTCCTACGAGCAGTACTTC. This sequence encodes CASSHGTSGPLSYEQYF.